Listed below are T cell receptor beta chains from one sample, sequenced in a study of T cell responses to AZD1222 COVID-19 vaccine. The table came from immunoSEQ multiplex PCR; TCRdb's copy has only in-frame clones and leaves some out. The table has 85,000 to 100,000 clones, 86% seen once. The sequencing used peripheral blood, collected on day 0 of AZD1222 vaccination. These receptors came from an adult in good health. Both conserved end residues are part of each CDR3. The D gene is left open where the match is weak. Not every row has a clone size; where given, it reads once, few, many or a size class.

>.|TRBV29-1|TRBJ2-5|.
CSVEESGVGRTQYF
TGCAGCGTTGAAGAATCGGGGGTGGGAAGGACCCAGTACTTC
>TRBD1|TRBV3-1/TRBV3-2|TRBJ1-2|.
CASSQTGGQGYGYTF
TGTGCCAGCAGCCAGACCGGCGGACAGGGATATGGCTACACCTTC
>TRBD2|TRBV7-3|TRBJ2-1|.
CASSLVLAGVNEQFF
TGTGCCAGCAGCTTAGTCCTAGCGGGGGTCAATGAGCAGTTCTTC
>TRBD2|TRBV5-1|TRBJ2-7|.
CASGEGPPYEQYF
TGCGCCAGCGGGGAGGGACCCCCCTACGAGCAGTACTTC
>.|TRBV27|TRBJ2-5|.
CASSLIRPKETQYF
TGTGCCAGCAGTTTAATTCGGCCGAAGGAGACCCAGTACTTC
>.|TRBV27|TRBJ1-1|.
CASSLLGGNTEAFF
TGTGCCAGCAGTTTATTGGGTGGGAACACTGAAGCTTTCTTT
>.|TRBV18|TRBJ2-7|.
CASSPPVGGAGEQYF
TGTGCCAGCTCACCACCGGTGGGGGGGGCCGGCGAGCAGTACTTC
>.|TRBV5-4|TRBJ1-1|once
CASSLEIGTPKAFF
TGTGCCAGCAGCTTGGAAATTGGGACACCCAAAGCTTTCTTT
>.|TRBV12-3/TRBV12-4|TRBJ1-1|.
CASSLAGGAFF
TGTGCCAGCAGCCTAGCGGGTGGGGCTTTCTTT
>.|TRBV18|TRBJ1-2|.
CASSPPEEGYTF
TGTGCCAGCTCACCTCCGGAAGAAGGCTACACCTTC
>.|TRBV3-1/TRBV3-2|TRBJ2-5|.
CASSHLRGGFRYF
TGTGCCAGCAGCCATCTTAGGGGGGGTTTTCGGTACTTC
>TRBD2|TRBV5-1|TRBJ2-1|.
CASSSGLADNEQFF
TGCGCCAGCAGCTCGGGACTAGCGGACAATGAGCAGTTCTTC
>.|TRBV9|TRBJ2-1|few
CASSVGSWNEQFF
TGTGCCAGCAGCGTCGGGAGTTGGAATGAGCAGTTCTTC
>.|TRBV5-6|TRBJ2-2|.
CASSLAGTGELFF
TGTGCCAGCAGCTTGGCAGGAACCGGGGAGCTGTTTTTT
>.|TRBV4-2|TRBJ1-2|.
CASSQDRAQGSYDGYTF
TGTGCCAGCAGCCAAGATCGTGCTCAGGGGTCATACGATGGCTACACCTTC
>TRBD2|TRBV2|TRBJ2-5|.
CASRGASRLAGVRETQYF
TGTGCCAGCAGGGGGGCCTCGAGACTAGCGGGAGTACGCGAGACCCAGTACTTC
>TRBD1|TRBV7-2|TRBJ2-7|few
CASSYLGQGAHEQYF
TGTGCCAGCAGCTACCTGGGACAGGGGGCCCACGAGCAGTACTTC
>TRBD1|TRBV6-1|TRBJ1-6|once
CASSEEGASPLHF
TGTGCCAGCAGTGAAGAGGGGGCTTCACCCCTCCACTTT
>.|TRBV24-1|TRBJ2-2|.
CASAQGHLNTGELFF
TGTGCCTCCGCTCAAGGACATTTAAACACCGGGGAGCTGTTTTTT
>.|TRBV6-1|TRBJ1-4|once
CASSEPGLLEKLFF
TGTGCCAGCAGTGAGCCGGGACTCCTTGAAAAACTGTTTTTT
>TRBD2|TRBV6-6|TRBJ2-1|few
CASTEPAGGNNEQFF
TGTGCCAGCACCGAACCGGCGGGAGGGAACAATGAGCAGTTCTTC
>.|TRBV19|TRBJ1-1|.
CASKGGGTEAFF
TGTGCCAGTAAGGGAGGAGGGACTGAAGCTTTCTTT
>.|TRBV27|TRBJ2-1|.
CASSLWGPDEQFF
TGTGCCAGCAGTTTATGGGGGCCGGATGAGCAGTTCTTC
>.|TRBV29-1|TRBJ2-7|.
CSVEARRTYEQYF
TGCAGCGTTGAAGCCAGGCGCACCTACGAGCAGTACTTC
>TRBD1|TRBV19|TRBJ2-1|.
CASSIGTGGMDEQFF
TGTGCCAGTAGTATCGGGACAGGGGGCATGGATGAGCAGTTCTTC
>.|TRBV5-4|TRBJ1-1|.
CASSSSISTEAFF
TGTGCCAGCAGCTCTAGCATATCCACTGAAGCTTTCTTT
>TRBD2|TRBV9|TRBJ2-2|.
CASSETSGSIGELFF
TGTGCCAGCAGCGAAACTAGCGGGAGTATCGGGGAGCTGTTTTTT
>.|TRBV19|TRBJ1-2|few
CASSGGRRDNYGYTF
TGTGCCAGTAGTGGGGGACGGAGGGATAACTATGGCTACACCTTC
>.|TRBV3-1/TRBV3-2|TRBJ2-5|.
CASSLQPGRGETQYF
TGTGCCAGCAGCCTACAACCTGGGCGGGGAGAGACCCAGTACTTC
>.|TRBV18|TRBJ1-1|once
CASSPMNTEAFF
TGTGCCAGCTCGCCTATGAACACTGAAGCTTTCTTT
>.|TRBV7-6|TRBJ1-3|.
CASSSSSSGNTIYF
TGTGCCAGCAGCTCCTCGAGCTCTGGAAACACCATATATTTT
>.|TRBV20-1|TRBJ2-2|.
CSAGRSGELFF
TGCAGTGCGGGGAGATCCGGGGAGCTGTTTTTT
>TRBD1|TRBV10-3|TRBJ1-2|.
CAIMGTGEGGYTF
TGTGCCATCATGGGGACAGGGGAAGGTGGCTACACCTTC